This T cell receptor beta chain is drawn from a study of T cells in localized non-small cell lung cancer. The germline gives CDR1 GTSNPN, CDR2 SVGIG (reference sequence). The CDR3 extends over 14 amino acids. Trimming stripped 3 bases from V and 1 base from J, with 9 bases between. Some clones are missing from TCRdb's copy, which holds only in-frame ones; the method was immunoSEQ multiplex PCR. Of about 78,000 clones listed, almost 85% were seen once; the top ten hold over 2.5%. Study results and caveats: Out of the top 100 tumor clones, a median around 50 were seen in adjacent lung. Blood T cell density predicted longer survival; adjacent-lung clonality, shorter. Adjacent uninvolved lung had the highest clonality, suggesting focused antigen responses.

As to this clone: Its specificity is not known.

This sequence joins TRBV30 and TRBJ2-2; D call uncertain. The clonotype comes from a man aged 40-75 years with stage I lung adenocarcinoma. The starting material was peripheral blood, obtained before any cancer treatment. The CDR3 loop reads CAWRRTGNTGELFF. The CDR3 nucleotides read TGTGCCTGGAGAAGGACGGGGAACACCGGGGAGCTGTTTTTT.